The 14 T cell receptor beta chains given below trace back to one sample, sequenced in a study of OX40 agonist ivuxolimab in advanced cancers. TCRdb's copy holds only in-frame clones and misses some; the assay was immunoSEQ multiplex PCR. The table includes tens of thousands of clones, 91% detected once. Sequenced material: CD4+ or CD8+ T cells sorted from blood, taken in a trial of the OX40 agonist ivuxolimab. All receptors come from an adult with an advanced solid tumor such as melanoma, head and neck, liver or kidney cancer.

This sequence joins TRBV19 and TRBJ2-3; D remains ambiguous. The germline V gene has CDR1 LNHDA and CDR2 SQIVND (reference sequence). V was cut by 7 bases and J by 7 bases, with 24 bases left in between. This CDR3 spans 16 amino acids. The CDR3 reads CASTGRANIIGYTQYF. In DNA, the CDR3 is TGTGCCAGTACAGGCCGAGCGAACATCATAGGGTATACGCAGTATTTT.

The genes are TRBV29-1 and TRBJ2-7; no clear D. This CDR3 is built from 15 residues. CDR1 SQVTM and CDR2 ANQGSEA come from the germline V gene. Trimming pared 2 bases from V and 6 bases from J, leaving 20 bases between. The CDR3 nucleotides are TGCAGCGTTGAAACCACAGTACTCAAGATGGGCGAGCAGTACTTC. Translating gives CSVETTVLKMGEQYF.

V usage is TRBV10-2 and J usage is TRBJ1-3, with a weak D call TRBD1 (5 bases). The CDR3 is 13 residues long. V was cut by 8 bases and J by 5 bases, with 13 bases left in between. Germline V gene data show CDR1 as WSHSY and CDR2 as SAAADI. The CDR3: CASRDGRRNTIYF. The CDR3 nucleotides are TGCGCCAGCCGGGACGGAAGAAGAAACACCATATATTTT.

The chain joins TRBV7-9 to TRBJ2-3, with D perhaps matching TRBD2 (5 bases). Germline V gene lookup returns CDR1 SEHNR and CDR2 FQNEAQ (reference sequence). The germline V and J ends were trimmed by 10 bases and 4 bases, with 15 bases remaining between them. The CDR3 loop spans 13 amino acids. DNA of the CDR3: TGTGCCACCGATGTCGTCGGGGCAGATACGCAGTATTTT. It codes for CATDVVGADTQYF.

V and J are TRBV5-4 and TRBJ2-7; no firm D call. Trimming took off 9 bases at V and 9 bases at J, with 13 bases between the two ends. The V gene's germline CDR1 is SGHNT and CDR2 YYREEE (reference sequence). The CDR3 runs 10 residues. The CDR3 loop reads CAKGKGAQYV. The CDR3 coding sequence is TGTGCCAAGGGCAAGGGTGCGCAGTACGTC.

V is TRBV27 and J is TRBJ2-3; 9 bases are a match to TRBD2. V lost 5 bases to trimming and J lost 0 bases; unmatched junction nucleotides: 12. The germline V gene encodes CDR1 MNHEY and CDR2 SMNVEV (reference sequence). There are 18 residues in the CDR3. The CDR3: CASSRLPRSGRSTDTQYF. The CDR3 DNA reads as TGTGCCAGCAGTCGTCTCCCACGTAGCGGGAGAAGCACAGATACGCAGTATTTT.

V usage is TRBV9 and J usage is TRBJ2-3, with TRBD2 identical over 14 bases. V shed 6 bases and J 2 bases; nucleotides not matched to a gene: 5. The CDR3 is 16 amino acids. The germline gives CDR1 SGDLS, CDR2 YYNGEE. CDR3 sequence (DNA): TGTGCCAGCACCGGGACTAGCGGGAGAAACACAGATACGCAGTATTTT. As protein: CASTGTSGRNTDTQYF.

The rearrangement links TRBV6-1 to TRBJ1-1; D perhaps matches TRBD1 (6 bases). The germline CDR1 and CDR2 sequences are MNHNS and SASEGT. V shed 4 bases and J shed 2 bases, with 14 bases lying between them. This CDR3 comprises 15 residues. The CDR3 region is CASSVGGGLNTEAFF. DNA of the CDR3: TGTGCCAGCAGTGTGGGAGGGGGACTAAACACTGAAGCTTTCTTT.

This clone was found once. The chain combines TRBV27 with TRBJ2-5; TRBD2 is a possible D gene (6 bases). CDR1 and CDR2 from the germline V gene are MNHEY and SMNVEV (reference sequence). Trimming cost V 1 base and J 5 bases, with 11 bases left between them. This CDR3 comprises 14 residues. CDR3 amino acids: CASSLWSAGETQYF. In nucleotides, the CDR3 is TGTGCCAGCAGTTTATGGTCTGCGGGGGAGACCCAGTACTTC.

CDR3 loop: CASSQRAGTGLWELNTEAFF. CDR3 coding DNA: TGCGCCAGCAGCCAGCGGGCCGGGACAGGGCTTTGGGAATTGAACACTGAAGCTTTCTTT. The chain links TRBV4-3 to TRBJ1-1; 9 bases fit TRBD1. J lost 0 bases, V lost 3 bases, and 17 bases had no gene match. CDR3 length: 20 residues. From germline, CDR1 is LGHNA and CDR2 YSLEER.

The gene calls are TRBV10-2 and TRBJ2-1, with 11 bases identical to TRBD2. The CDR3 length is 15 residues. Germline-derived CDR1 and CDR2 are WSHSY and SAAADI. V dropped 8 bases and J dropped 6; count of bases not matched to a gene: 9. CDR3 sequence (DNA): TGCGCCAGCGAGACCGGGACTAGCGGACTCAATGAGCAGTTCTTC. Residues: CASETGTSGLNEQFF.

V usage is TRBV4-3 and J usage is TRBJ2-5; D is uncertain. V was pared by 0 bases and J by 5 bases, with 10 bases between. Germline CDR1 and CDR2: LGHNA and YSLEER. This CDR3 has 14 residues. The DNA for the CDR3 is TGCGCCAGCAGCCAAGAGGGCGGATGGGAGACCCAGTACTTC. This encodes CASSQEGGWETQYF.

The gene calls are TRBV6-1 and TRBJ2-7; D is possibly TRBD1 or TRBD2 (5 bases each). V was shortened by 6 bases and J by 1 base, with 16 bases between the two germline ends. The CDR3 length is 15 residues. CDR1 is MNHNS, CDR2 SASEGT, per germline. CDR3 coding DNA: TGTGCCAGCAGCGCAGCCCGGGGCCTATCCTACGAGCAGTACGTC. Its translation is CASSAARGLSYEQYV.

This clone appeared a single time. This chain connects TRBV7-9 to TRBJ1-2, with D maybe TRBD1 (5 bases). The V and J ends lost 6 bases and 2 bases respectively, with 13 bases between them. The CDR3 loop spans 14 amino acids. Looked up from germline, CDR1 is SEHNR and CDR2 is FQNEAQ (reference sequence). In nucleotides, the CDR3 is TGTGCCAGCAGGGGGCCTGGGGAAAACTATGGCTACACCTTC. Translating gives CASRGPGENYGYTF.